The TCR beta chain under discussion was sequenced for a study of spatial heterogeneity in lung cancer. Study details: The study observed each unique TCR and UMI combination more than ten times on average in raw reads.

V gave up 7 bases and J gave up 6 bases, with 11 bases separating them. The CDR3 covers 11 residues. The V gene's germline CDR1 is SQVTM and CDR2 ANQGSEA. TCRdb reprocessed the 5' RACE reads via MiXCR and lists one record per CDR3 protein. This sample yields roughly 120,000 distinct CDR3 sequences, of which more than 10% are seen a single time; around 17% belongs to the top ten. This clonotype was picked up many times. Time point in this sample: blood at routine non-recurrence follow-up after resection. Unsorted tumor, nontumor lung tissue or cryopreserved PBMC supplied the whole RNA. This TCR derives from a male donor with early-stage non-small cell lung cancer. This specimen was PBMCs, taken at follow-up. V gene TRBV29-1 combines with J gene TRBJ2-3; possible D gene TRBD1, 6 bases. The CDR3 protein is CSGQVQDTQYF. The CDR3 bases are TGCAGCGGACAGGTTCAGGATACGCAGTATTTT.